These 6 T cell receptor beta chains were sequenced from one sample in a study of metastatic and nonmetastatic thyroid tumors. TCRdb re-analyzed the PCR reads through MiXCR. The sample records almost 8,500 clones, about 45% being singletons. No treatment of any kind had been given to any patient before thyroid surgery. Sequencing input: tumor tissue. The receptors were sampled from a male donor with papillary thyroid cancer or a benign thyroid nodule (not recorded which). Some clones in this sample may be carry-over from other donors' samples.

Within the sample, this clone is medium-sized. This rearrangement joins TRBV5-6 to TRBJ2-2; 7 positions agree with TRBD2. V gave up 0 bases and J gave up 8 bases; unmatched junction bases: 1. CDR1 is SGHDT and CDR2 is YYEEEE in the germline V gene. This CDR3 spans 13 amino acids. This CDR3 is CASSLALAGELFF. The CDR3 bases are TGTGCCAGCAGCTTGGCACTAGCGGGGGAGCTGTTTTTT.

V and J are TRBV20-1 and TRBJ1-2, with D perhaps matching TRBD1 (5 bases). This CDR3 contains 13 residues. Germline V gene lookup returns CDR1 DFQATT and CDR2 SNEGSKA (reference sequence). V shed 6 bases and J shed 5 bases, with 16 bases lying between them. CDR3 in amino acids: CSAPSGGGYGYTF. The CDR3 nucleotides read TGCAGTGCCCCCTCGGGGGGGGGATATGGCTACACCTTC.

The V gene is TRBV27, the J gene TRBJ2-6; D may be TRBD2 (5 bases). CDR1 MNHEY and CDR2 SMNVEV come from the germline V gene (reference sequence). CDR3 length: 15 residues. Trimming pared 2 bases from V and 4 bases from J, leaving 9 bases between. The CDR3 reads CASSLAGSGANVLTF. The CDR3 nucleotides read TGTGCCAGCAGTTTAGCGGGCTCCGGGGCCAACGTCCTGACTTTC.

By frequency in the sample, this clone is medium-sized. V usage is TRBV10-1 and J usage is TRBJ2-2; TRBD1 matches at 8 bases. The trim removed 7 bases at V and 5 bases at J, leaving 3 bases unmatched. Germline values: CDR1 WNHNN, CDR2 SYGVQD (reference sequence). This CDR3 has 13 amino acids. The CDR3 protein is CASKDRDTGELFF. CDR3 coding DNA: TGCGCCAGCAAGGACAGGGATACCGGGGAGCTGTTTTTT.

This clone is medium-sized. The chain links TRBV7-3 to TRBJ2-1; 14 bases align to TRBD2. Germline CDR1 and CDR2: SGHTA and FQGTGA. This CDR3 comprises 17 residues. The junction had 9 bases not matched to a gene; V was cut back by 5 bases and J by 6 bases. The CDR3 DNA reads as TGTGCCAGCAGCCCTTTGACTAGCGGGGGGGCCTTCAATGAGCAGTTCTTC. The encoded protein is CASSPLTSGGAFNEQFF.

This clone was counted between two and nine times. The CDR3 spells CASRTLGSEQYF. CDR3 nucleotides: TGTGCCAGCAGGACACTAGGCTCCGAGCAGTACTTC. The chain carries TRBV12-3 or TRBV12-4 and TRBJ2-7; tentative D call: TRBD2 (5 bases). This CDR3 is built from 12 residues. The ends were cut back, 6 bases at V and 6 bases at J, with 12 bases in the middle.